Presented here are 15 T cell receptor beta chains from one specimen sequenced in a study of cytomegalovirus exposure and HLA in healthy donors (dated by TCRdb to 2015 to 2018). Libraries came from the immunoSEQ multiplex PCR assay. The multiplex PCR relied on a mix of 60 forward primers for TCR Vbeta segments and 13 reverse primers for TCR Jbeta segments. TCRdb holds this immuneACCESS table with in-frame rearrangements only. Some clones are missing; in checked studies, unresolved V genes explain under half, and the rest has no known cause. In all, the sample holds some 110,000 clones, and around four fifths of those were seen once. Roughly 1.9% of the sample is held by the ten biggest clonotypes. Sequencing input: PBMCs. Source of these receptors: a woman in her thirties or forties in good health and CMV-seronegative.

This rearrangement joins TRBV6-5 to TRBJ2-7; 7 positions agree with TRBD2. Unmatched junction bases numbered 8, after V lost 5 bases and J lost 1 base. Germline-derived CDR1 and CDR2 are MNHEY and SVGAGI. The CDR3 totals 15 residues. The CDR3, as DNA: TGTGCCAGCAGTCCGGGGGGTACGAGGTCCTACGAGCAGTACTTC. It translates to CASSPGGTRSYEQYF.

This clone came up once. The gene calls are TRBV6-1 and TRBJ1-2; D ambiguous. V shed 2 bases and J shed 5 bases, with 18 bases lying between them. The CDR3 has 16 residues. Looked up from germline, CDR1 is MNHNS and CDR2 is SASEGT. This CDR3 reads CASSERLNVPRYGYTF. CDR3 nucleotide sequence: TGTGCCAGCAGTGAACGGTTGAACGTCCCCCGTTATGGCTACACCTTC.

This chain links TRBV5-4 with TRBJ1-2; D unresolved. V was cut by 4 bases and J by 2 bases, with 15 bases left in between. This CDR3 is built from 15 residues. The germline V gene has CDR1 SGHNT and CDR2 YYREEE (reference sequence). The chain's CDR3 is CASSPTGGRNYGYTF. The CDR3 bases are TGTGCCAGCAGCCCAACCGGCGGAAGGAACTATGGCTACACCTTC.

This clone was recorded a few times. The chain employs TRBV11-2 and TRBJ1-1; tentative D call: TRBD1 (6 bases). Germline loops: CDR1 SGHAT, CDR2 FQNNGV. V gave up 1 base and J gave up 3 bases, with 15 bases separating them. The CDR3 loop spans 16 amino acids. CDR3 in amino acids: CASSLALGQSHTEAFF. The CDR3 nucleotides are TGTGCCAGCAGCTTAGCACTTGGACAGAGTCACACTGAAGCTTTCTTT.

The rearrangement uses TRBV4-3 and TRBJ1-2; the match to TRBD1 covers 7 bases. CDR3 length: 16 residues. The V and J ends lost 0 bases and 4 bases, in that order; junction bases with no gene match: 8. CDR1 is LGHNA, CDR2 YSLEER, per germline. CDR3 region: CASSQDPGQHLYGYTF. Here the CDR3 DNA reads TGCGCCAGCAGCCAAGATCCGGGACAGCACCTCTATGGCTACACCTTC.

The chain is built from TRBV28 and TRBJ1-6; 10 nucleotides line up with TRBD1. CDR1 is MDHEN, CDR2 SYDVKM, per germline. This CDR3 has 19 residues. V was pared by 6 bases and J by 5 bases, with 16 bases of the junction left unmatched. The CDR3 region is CASRWGTGASVTNNSPLHF. The CDR3 coding sequence is TGTGCCAGCAGATGGGGGACAGGGGCCTCAGTCACCAATAATTCACCCCTCCACTTT. The full variable domain, rest sourced from reference TRBV28 and TRBJ1-6, is DVKVTQSSRYLVKRTGEKVFLECVQDMDHENMFWYRQDPGLGLRLIYFSYDVKMKEKGDIPEGYSVSREKKERFSLILESASTNQTSMYLCASRWGTGASVTNNSPLHFGNGTRLTVT.

Worth noting for this clone: This sample includes further DNA sequences coding for the same CDR3. The chain is built from TRBV7-9 and TRBJ1-2; 7 positions agree with TRBD1. The J segment lost 4 bases and the V segment lost 1 base, leaving 0 bases of the junction unmatched. CDR3 length equals 13 residues. CDR1 and CDR2 (germline): SEHNR, FQNEAQ (reference sequence). The CDR3 sequence: CASSLGQGYGYTF. The CDR3 DNA follows: TGTGCCAGCAGCTTAGGACAGGGCTATGGCTACACCTTC.

The chain employs TRBV2 and TRBJ2-7; D call uncertain. V shed 4 bases and J shed 4 bases, with 5 bases lying between them. Germline CDR1 and CDR2: SNHLY and FYNNEI. This CDR3 comprises 11 residues. The CDR3 here is CASSARYEQYF. The CDR3 nucleotides read TGTGCCAGCAGTGCACGGTACGAGCAGTACTTC.

The chain uses TRBV5-1 and TRBJ1-6; no reliable D call. The CDR3 is made up of 14 amino acids. V shed 2 bases and J shed 5 bases, with 8 bases lying between them. The germline gives CDR1 SGHRS, CDR2 YFSETQ. The CDR3 loop reads CASSFRRDNSPLHF. In DNA, the CDR3 is TGCGCCAGCAGCTTCCGGAGAGATAATTCACCCCTCCACTTT.

The chain is built from TRBV28 and TRBJ1-2; 7 bases are shared with TRBD1. Germline CDR1 MDHEN, CDR2 SYDVKM. The CDR3 sequence is 15 residues long. V dropped 5 bases and J dropped 5; count of bases not matched to a gene: 11. CDR3 DNA: TGTGCCAGCAGTATCCACAGGGGCCAGATATATGGCTACACCTTC. Translating gives CASSIHRGQIYGYTF.

This sequence joins TRBV2 and TRBJ2-3; D ambiguous. The CDR3 extends over 13 amino acids. Germline V lookup: CDR1 SNHLY, CDR2 FYNNEI. Trimming shortened V by 3 bases and J by 7 bases, and 11 bases separated the two germline ends. CDR3 loop: CASSDYSRNTQYF. The CDR3 DNA follows: TGTGCCAGCAGTGACTATAGTAGAAATACGCAGTATTTT.

This clone has a single count. The chain uses TRBV28 and TRBJ2-4, with a weak D call TRBD1 (6 bases). Trimming removed 6 bases from V and 0 bases from J, with 15 bases in between. The CDR3 sequence is 16 residues long. The germline V gene has CDR1 MDHEN and CDR2 SYDVKM. In DNA form, the CDR3 reads TGTGCCAGCAGCGTTAAGGGGGTCCTAGCCAAAAACATTCAGTACTTC. This translates into CASSVKGVLAKNIQYF.

The CDR3 here is CASSLWPPNTEAFF. The CDR3 nucleotides are TGTGCCAGCAGTTTATGGCCCCCGAACACTGAAGCTTTCTTT. The chain joins TRBV27 to TRBJ1-1, with no clear D. In germline, CDR1 is MNHEY, CDR2 SMNVEV (reference sequence). CDR3 length: 14 residues. V gave up 1 base and J gave up 1 base, with 7 bases separating them.

The chain joins TRBV5-1 to TRBJ2-1; no clear D gene. This CDR3 region has 13 residues. V shed 3 bases and J shed 5 bases, with 9 bases lying between them. Germline V gene data show CDR1 as SGHRS and CDR2 as YFSETQ. This CDR3 is CASSSPVDNEQFF. The DNA of the CDR3 is TGCGCCAGCAGCTCCCCGGTAGACAATGAGCAGTTCTTC. The whole variable domain, remainder taken from reference TRBV5-1 and TRBJ2-1, is KAGVTQTPRYLIKTRGQQVTLSCSPISGHRSVSWYQQTPGQGLQFLFEYFSETQRNKGNFPGRFSGRQFSNSRSEMNVSTLELGDSALYLCASSSPVDNEQFFGPGTRLTVL.

This clone was detected a few times. This sequence joins TRBV29-1 and TRBJ2-1, with D perhaps matching TRBD1 (5 bases). This CDR3 is built from 14 residues. V lost 4 bases, J lost 3 bases, and 13 bases lay in between. Germline CDR1 reads SQVTM; CDR2 reads ANQGSEA. CDR3 sequence: CSVVGAVDYNEQFF. The CDR3 nucleotides are TGCAGCGTTGTAGGGGCGGTGGACTACAATGAGCAGTTCTTC.